This entry features one T cell receptor beta chain sequence. One end of the junction does not line up with germline, which may come from a read error. Starting material of roughly 550 ng total RNA yielded TCR beta cDNA via a constant-region primer. Three rounds of nested multiplex PCR with slightly modified ARM-PCR produced TCR beta libraries. The opening two PCR rounds, around 11 cycles each, paired TRBV1-TRBV30 forward primers with a C-beta reverse primer. Using its own MiXCR run on the multiplex PCR reads, TCRdb lists one record per CDR3 protein. The sample consists of fewer than 350,000 distinct CDR3 sequences, approximately 65% of them appearing once. The CDR3 runs to 14 residues. Germline lookup yields CDR1 ENHRY and CDR2 SYGVKD. Unsorted whole blood yielded the blood RNA, and germline DNA was also extracted. Collected before surgery were about 4 milliliters of peripheral blood. This sample was included in a study of tumor-infiltrating lymphocytes in primary liver carcinoma.

The chain links TRBV10-3 to TRBJ2-7; 8 positions match TRBD2. The TCR sequence derives from a man between 35 and 55 years old with primary liver carcinoma and hepatitis B virus infection. The sample comprised peripheral blood. Here the CDR3 DNA reads TGTGCCATCACCCCGGGACTAGGAGCCTACAAGCAGTACTTC. Translation gives CAITPGLGAYKQYF.